These 17 T cell receptor beta chains were all obtained from the same sample, sequenced in a study of T cell repertoires in cytomegalovirus infection (dated by TCRdb to about 2019). The treatment or condition label for this specimen denotes: in vitro stimulation with specific CMV peptide epitopes to enrich CMV-specific T cells. These receptors have no identified antigens. Sequencing was performed on an Illumina HiSeq 1500. TCRdb reran the public reads through fastp at Q25 and MiXCR, keeping productive beta chains. Rows merge per CDR3 protein into single entries with the most common DNA and genes. The sample data list about 570,000 distinct CDR3 sequences, and 40% of these were observed just once. Roughly 50% of the sample belongs to the ten largest clones. Material: cultured PBMCs, obtained from culture after CMV antigen stimulation. The origin of the receptors is a human donor in good health (CMV status not recorded). Some clones in this sample may be carry-over from other donors' samples.

This clonotype was recorded only once. The rearrangement uses TRBV6-1 and TRBJ2-7; D call uncertain. V lost 4 bases, J lost 5 bases, and 15 bases lay in between. The V gene's germline CDR1 is MNHNS and CDR2 SASEGT. The CDR3 sequence is 14 residues long. Written as DNA, the CDR3 is TGTGCCAGCAGTGGTACCGCGACGTCCCACGAGCAGTACTTC. It encodes CASSGTATSHEQYF.

For the CDR3, the DNA is TGCAGCGTTGAAGTGGAATACAATGAGCAGTTCTTC. Translated, it gives CSVEVEYNEQFF. The chain has TRBV29-1 and TRBJ2-1; unclear D gene. The CDR3 length is 12 residues. Germline values: CDR1 SQVTM, CDR2 ANQGSEA. Trimming shortened V by 1 base and J by 4 bases, and 5 bases separated the two germline ends.

This clonotype is medium-sized in the sample. The chain uses TRBV6-6 and TRBJ2-5; D gene uncertain. The CDR3 loop spans 15 amino acids. Germline V gives CDR1 MNHNY, CDR2 SVGAGI (reference sequence). Trimming left V 6 bases short and J 5 bases short, with 19 bases between. As DNA, the CDR3 is TGTGCCAGCAGCCACACCACTTTTCCTGTGGAGACCCAGTACTTC. This encodes CASSHTTFPVETQYF.

The CDR3 bases are TGTGCCAGCAACCGTGGCAGGGGGCTCGGGAATGAGCAGTTCTTC. Its translation: CASNRGRGLGNEQFF. The chain joins TRBV27 to TRBJ2-1; 8 bases agree with TRBD1. With V trimmed by 7 bases and J by 7 bases, 12 bases remained unmatched. There are 15 residues in the CDR3. Germline V CDR1 and CDR2: MNHEY, SMNVEV (reference sequence).

CDR3 nucleotide sequence: TGTGCCAGCAGCGAAGGATTGAACACCGGGGAGCTGTTTTTT. Protein: CASSEGLNTGELFF. The rearrangement uses TRBV12-3 or TRBV12-4 and TRBJ2-2; D is undetermined. The CDR3 spans 14 residues. With 6 bases removed from V and 1 base from J, the gap between germline ends came to 9 bases.

This chain connects TRBV27 to TRBJ2-5; no reliable D call. V was clipped by 8 bases and J by 5 bases, with 21 bases between them. This CDR3 has 15 amino acids. Per germline, CDR1 MNHEY and CDR2 SMNVEV (reference sequence). Here the CDR3 DNA reads TGTGCCAGCGCACCAATCGAAGGCCTCAGGGAGACCCAGTACTTC. Its translation: CASAPIEGLRETQYF.

The rearrangement uses TRBV4-1 and TRBJ2-5, with D possibly matching TRBD1 (5 bases). V was pared by 3 bases and J by 4 bases, with 9 bases between. The CDR3 has 13 amino acids. The germline gives CDR1 MGHRA, CDR2 YSYEKL. This CDR3 is CASSQTRGETQYF. The CDR3 nucleotides are TGCGCCAGCAGCCAGACAAGGGGAGAGACCCAGTACTTC.

As concerns this clonotype: Compared with germline, one end of the junction differs, possibly owing to a read error. This rearrangement joins TRBV5-3 to TRBJ2-7, with 10 bases identical to TRBD1. TRBV5-3 is filed as an ORF, its function uncertain. The CDR3 is 15 residues long. The CDR3 DNA is TGTGCCAGCAGCTTTCCGACAGGGGGCAACTACGAGCAGTACTTC. This sequence encodes CASSFPTGGNYEQYF.

In DNA, the CDR3 is TGCAGTGCTAGAGATGGGGGGTACGAGCAGTTCTTC. Translation gives CSARDGGYEQFF. This chain joins TRBV20-1 and TRBJ2-1; D is perhaps TRBD2 (6 bases). The CDR3 loop spans 12 amino acids. Between the trimmed V and J ends, which lost 0 bases and 10 bases, there was a span of 10 bases. CDR1 and CDR2 (germline): DFQATT, SNEGSKA (reference sequence).

The chain joins TRBV5-6 to TRBJ1-5, with a weak D call TRBD1 (5 bases). CDR1 and CDR2 (germline): SGHDT, YYEEEE. V gave up 3 bases and J gave up 7 bases, with 14 bases separating them. The CDR3 sequence is 14 residues long. The CDR3 protein is CASSYGTATQPQHF. The CDR3 DNA sequence: TGTGCCAGCAGCTATGGGACTGCCACACAGCCCCAGCATTTT. The complete variable domain, with remaining parts taken from reference TRBV5-6 and TRBJ1-5, reads DAGVTQSPTHLIKTRGQQVTLRCSPKSGHDTVSWYQQALGQGPQFIFQYYEEEERQRGNFPDRFSGHQFPNYSSELNVNALLLGDSALYLCASSYGTATQPQHFGDGTRLSIL.

The chain couples TRBV7-2 to TRBJ1-6; 7 bases are shared with TRBD1. V shed 5 bases, J shed 10 bases, and the junction held 11 bases outside the gene matches. From germline, CDR1 is SGHTA and CDR2 FQGNSA. CDR3 length equals 15 residues. The DNA of the CDR3 is TGTGCCAGCAGCCTACCTGACAGGGCTAGGTCACCCCTCCACTTT. This translates into CASSLPDRARSPLHF.

V is TRBV20-1 and J is TRBJ2-5; D uncertain. This CDR3 comprises 15 residues. Germline V gene sequence: CDR1 DFQATT, CDR2 SNEGSKA (reference sequence). The V end was cut by 1 base, the J end by 4 bases, with 16 bases between. CDR3 in DNA: TGCAGTGCTAGAGGAAATGGGGTTGGACGAGAGACCCAGTACTTC. It codes for CSARGNGVGRETQYF.

The chain recombines TRBV10-3 with TRBJ2-2; D not resolved. The CDR3 is 13 residues long. Germline lookup yields CDR1 ENHRY and CDR2 SYGVKD. Deletions cut 4 bases from V and 1 base from J, with 4 bases between. The CDR3 coding sequence is TGTGCCATCAGTGCCCTGAACACCGGGGAGCTGTTTTTT. This gives the protein CAISALNTGELFF.

The rearrangement joins TRBV18 to TRBJ1-5; D is uncertain. CDR3 length: 14 residues. Per the germline V gene, CDR1 is KGHSH and CDR2 is LQKENI. The ends were cut back, 8 bases at V and 0 bases at J, with 11 bases in the middle. In DNA, the CDR3 is TGTGCCAGCACCGACGGAAATAGCAATCAGCCCCAGCATTTT. The encoded protein is CASTDGNSNQPQHF.

The chain couples TRBV20-1 to TRBJ2-4, with a possible D match to TRBD1 (6 bases). Germline CDR1 is DFQATT and CDR2 is SNEGSKA (reference sequence). Deletions cut 0 bases from V and 5 bases from J, with 20 bases between. The CDR3 has 17 residues. The CDR3 DNA reads TGCAGTGCTAGAGATTACAGGGTGGGCCGTGTGGAAAACATTCAGTACTTC. Its protein product is CSARDYRVGRVENIQYF.

This clonotype has at least ten counts. The chain carries TRBV28 and TRBJ2-5; either TRBD1 or TRBD2 may fit D (6 bases each). Trimming removed 1 base at V and 5 bases at J, with 20 bases between. From germline, CDR1 is MDHEN and CDR2 SYDVKM. There are 17 residues in the CDR3. The CDR3 spells CASSLLRSGAGRETQYF. The CDR3 DNA sequence: TGTGCCAGCAGTTTATTACGTTCGGGGGCTGGTAGGGAGACCCAGTACTTC.

CDR3 in DNA: TGTGCCAGCAGCTCGCCGGCGGGATCCTACGAGCAGTACTTC. Its translation is CASSSPAGSYEQYF. The V call is TRBV7-2, the J call TRBJ2-7; TRBD2 might be the D (6 bases). The V end lost 4 bases, the J end lost 1 base, and 11 bases lay between the germline ends. This CDR3 is 14 amino acids long. Per germline, CDR1 SGHTA and CDR2 FQGNSA.